This T cell receptor (beta chain) was sequenced in a study of T cell changes during pregnancy in multiple sclerosis. The length of the CDR3 is 14 residues. Germline V gene data show CDR1 as KGHSH and CDR2 as LQKENI. V was shortened by 3 bases and J by 6 bases, with 11 bases between the two germline ends. Measured with immunoSEQ multiplex PCR; TCRdb has only the in-frame clones, and not every one. The sample lists some 80,000 clones; approximately 90% were seen once. This TCR came from a female donor with multiple sclerosis, enrolled in a pregnancy study. The genes are TRBV18 and TRBJ2-2; maybe TRBD1 (6 bases). Sample: peripheral blood, taken in the first trimester of pregnancy. This CDR3 is CASSPGGLPGELFF. CDR3 coding DNA: TGTGCCAGCTCACCTGGGGGCCTACCCGGGGAGCTGTTTTTT. Complete variable domain (other parts from reference TRBV18 and TRBJ2-2): NAGVMQNPRHLVRRRGQEARLRCSPMKGHSHVYWYRQLPEEGLKFMVYLQKENIIDESGMPKERFSAEFPKEGPSILRIQQVVRGDSAAYFCASSPGGLPGELFFGEGSRLTVL.